The present T cell receptor beta chain was sequenced within a study of T cell responses to AZD1222 COVID-19 vaccine. Overall study findings and caveats: A reported finding is that nearly half of spike-specific TCRs target unmutated variant regions. A rise in Spike-specific TCR breadth and depth followed two AZD1222 doses. It should be noted that donors were predominantly white British and more often female, and clonal diversity was possibly underestimated.

The table came from immunoSEQ multiplex PCR; TCRdb's copy has only in-frame clones and leaves some out. The table has roughly 100,000 clones, around 94% seen once. The CDR3 loop spans 11 amino acids. Germline V gives CDR1 SEHNR, CDR2 FQNEAQ (reference sequence). To note about this clone: The antigen remains undetermined. The junction differs from germline at one of its ends, possibly a read error.

The sequenced sample was peripheral blood, obtained on day 0 of AZD1222 vaccination. This rearrangement joins TRBV7-9 to TRBJ2-7; tentatively, D is TRBD1 (6 bases). The TCR was taken from an adult in good health. The CDR3 coding sequence is TGTGCCAGCAGCTTAGGGACAGCGGCGAACTTC. The encoded protein is CASSLGTAANF.